The sample holds one count of the clone carrying this TCR beta chain. Its antigen is currently unknown. This sample is part of a study of T cell responses to AZD1222 COVID-19 vaccine. Study-level findings and limits: Reportedly, nearly half the spike-specific TCRs target unmutated variant regions. Repertoires were collected only later (after the peak T cell response had occurred).

This table comes from immunoSEQ multiplex PCR, and its TCRdb copy is limited to in-frame clones, with some not included. This repertoire shows under 170,000 clones, roughly 90% found once; its top ten account for more than 3%. CDR3 length: 15 amino acids. V gave up 2 bases and J gave up 4 bases; unmatched junction bases: 7. CDR1 is MDHEN and CDR2 is SYDVKM in the germline V gene. Sequenced here: peripheral blood, sampled 28 days after the second AZD1222 dose. The receptor was derived from an adult who received the AZD1222 COVID-19 vaccine. The genes are TRBV28 and TRBJ1-2; 7 nucleotides match TRBD1. The CDR3 spells CASSLDREPFYGYTF. CDR3 DNA: TGTGCCAGCAGTTTAGACAGGGAGCCCTTCTATGGCTACACCTTC.